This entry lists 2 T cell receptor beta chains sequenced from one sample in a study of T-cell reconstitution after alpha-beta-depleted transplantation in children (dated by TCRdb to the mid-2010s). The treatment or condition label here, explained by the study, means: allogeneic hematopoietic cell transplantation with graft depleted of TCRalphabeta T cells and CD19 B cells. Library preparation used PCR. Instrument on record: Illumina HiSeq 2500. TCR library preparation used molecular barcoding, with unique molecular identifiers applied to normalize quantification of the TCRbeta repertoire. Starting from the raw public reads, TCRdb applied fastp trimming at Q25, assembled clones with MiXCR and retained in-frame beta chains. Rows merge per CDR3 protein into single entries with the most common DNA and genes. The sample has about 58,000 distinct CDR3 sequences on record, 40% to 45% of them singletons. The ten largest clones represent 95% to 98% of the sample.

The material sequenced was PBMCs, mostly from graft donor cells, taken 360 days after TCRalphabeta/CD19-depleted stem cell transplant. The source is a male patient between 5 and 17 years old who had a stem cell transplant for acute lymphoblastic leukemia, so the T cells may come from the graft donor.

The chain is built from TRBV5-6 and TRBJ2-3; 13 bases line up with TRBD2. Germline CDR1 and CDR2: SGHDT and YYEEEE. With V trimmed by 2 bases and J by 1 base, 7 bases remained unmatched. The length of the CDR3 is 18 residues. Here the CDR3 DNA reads TGTGCCAGCAGCTTTCGTACTAGCGGGAGGGAGCGCACAGATACGCAGTATTTT. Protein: CASSFRTSGRERTDTQYF.

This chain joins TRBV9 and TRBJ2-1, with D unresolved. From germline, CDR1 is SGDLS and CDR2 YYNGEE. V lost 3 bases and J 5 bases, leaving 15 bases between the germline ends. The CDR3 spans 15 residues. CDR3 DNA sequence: TGTGCCAGCAGCGACCACCCCATTGAGAACAATGAGCAGTTCTTC. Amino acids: CASSDHPIENNEQFF.